This T cell receptor beta chain was profiled in a study of T cells in Graves' hyperthyroidism and ophthalmopathy (dated by TCRdb to between 2018 and 2021). Turning to the overall study: Peripheral blood was collected at initial diagnosis, before any treatment. TCR V-J signatures able to tell the groups apart were searched for in a discovery cohort of approximately 95 patients, of whom roughly 42 had Graves' ophthalmopathy and 57 had stable Graves' hyperthyroidism. Prospective prediction of ophthalmopathy was tested in an independent validation cohort consisting of 18 to 20 hyperthyroidism patients and over 15 patients who later progressed to ophthalmopathy. For training and testing, the 95 to 100 patients in the discovery cohort were randomly divided in a 7:3 ratio. In more than five Graves' hyperthyroidism patients, the study also compared T-cell repertoires from thyroid tissue with T-cell repertoires from blood. Once sampling was done, hyperthyroidism patients were given methimazole at a starting dose of 30 mg daily, whereas ophthalmopathy patients were given high-dose intravenous methylprednisolone. According to the paper, TCR Vbeta CDR3 sequencing was carried out on 135 peripheral blood samples, which came from more than 40 ophthalmopathy, approximately 78 hyperthyroidism and about 17 progressor patients. General study outcomes and caveats: Ophthalmopathy was separated from stable hyperthyroidism by a 13 V-J signature model, with about 88% sensitivity and about 81% specificity obtained in cross-validation and 80%/75% obtained in testing. In validation, the model predicted progression to ophthalmopathy a median of around 6.5 months before onset, with roughly 68% sensitivity and roughly 79% specificity. Most expanded thyroid clonotypes (frequency above 0.001) were also detected in blood, suggesting blood repertoires may reflect thyroid immune responses. No statistical method was used to set the sample size in advance, and investigators knew the group allocation.

To note about this clonotype: It has no known antigen specificity. No clone much larger than this one lies a single base away; base qualities are absent.

Amplification of TCR beta CDR3 regions was carried out from RNA transcripts. A first-round RT-PCR of the TCR CDR3 used the HTBI primer set with the Qiagen OneStep RT-PCR kit. The libraries were constructed in a second round of multiplex PCR and then size-selected and purified. The libraries were sequenced on an Illumina HiSeq2000 using paired-end 100 bp reads. On the study's bioinformatics: Raw data were processed with SOAPnuke, discarding reads with adapters, uncalled bases, mean Phred below 15, or no exact constant-primer or identifier match. High-quality paired reads were merged with COPE v1.2.5, and unique nucleotide sequences were defined as clonotypes. MiTCR v1.1 was used to align clonotypes to the IMGT TRBV, TRBD and TRBJ reference segments. Analysis was restricted to V-J combinations with a frequency above 0.0001, which covered 99% to 99.2% of repertoires. A TCS score was defined as the ratio between F50 (clonal expansion) and ExV (chaos), using BLOSUM62-based TCRdist between CDR3 peptides within each V-J. Welch's t-statistics and random forest reduced fewer than 550 V-J features to under 15, which were used in a naive Bayes classifier (R e1071). In TCRdb, the public reads were trimmed at Q25 with fastp and aligned with MiXCR, with productive beta chains retained. Entries are consolidated by CDR3 protein sequence, retaining the most common genes and DNA. V and J calls and clone size were set by TCRdb, not the authors. For this sample the table gives approximately 520,000 distinct CDR3 sequences, of which roughly 20% were detected only once. The ten top clones hold 26% of the sample.

Stable Graves' hyperthyroidism was defined as no progression to ophthalmopathy during 18 months of follow-up. Hyperthyroidism patients were newly diagnosed, with disease duration under 2 months, and aged 18 to 65 years. The study excluded patients with uncontrolled infections, other autoimmune diseases, pregnancy or lactation. Diagnoses were based on clinical symptoms, serum thyroxine and TRAb, thyroid ultrasound and orbital computed tomography. PBMCs were separated from around 9.1 ml of fresh peripheral blood using Ficoll-Paque density gradient centrifugation. Trizol reagent was used to extract total RNA, and RNA quality was then checked on an Agilent 2100 Bioanalyzer. Counted from cysteine to phenylalanine, this CDR3 has 18 amino acids. Only the CDR3 region is kept as DNA, spanning 54 bases read in frame from base 1. Looking up the germline V gene yields CDR1 MGHRA and CDR2 YSYEKL. The germline ends are 21 bases apart after V is trimmed by 0 bases and J by 4 bases.

The TCR comes from a man aged 18-30 years with Graves' hyperthyroidism. Rearrangement joined TRBV4-1 to TRBJ1-2; the D gene is perhaps TRBD1, from 6 matching bases. What was sequenced was blood. The DNA reads TGCGCCAGCAGCCAAGATCGGCCCCGGGGGCCAGCTGGCTATGGCTACACCTTC. Translated, it gives CASSQDRPRGPAGYGYTF.